What follows are 24 T cell receptor beta chains derived from one specimen sequenced in a study of CD8+ T cells in alopecia areata. Once RNA had been extracted, it was reverse transcribed into cDNA to act as the sequencing template. Sequencing was performed with immunoSEQ multiplex PCR; in TCRdb, only in-frame clones are kept and a portion is missing. Among about 140,000 clones, more than 85% were seen once, and the ten largest hold less than 15%. Treatment denoted: oral pan-JAK inhibitor, 5-10 mg twice daily. The sample was CD8+ T cells sorted from blood, taken at week 4, from a patient treated with tofacitinib. The receptors derive from a human donor with alopecia areata.

This rearrangement joins TRBV29-1 to TRBJ1-4; 10 nucleotides align to TRBD1. Germline V gives CDR1 SQVTM, CDR2 ANQGSEA. V was pared by 3 bases and J by 6 bases, with 7 bases of the junction left unmatched. The CDR3 extends over 15 amino acids. CDR3: CSVEMAGTGDEKLFF. The CDR3 DNA reads TGCAGCGTTGAGATGGCCGGGACAGGGGATGAAAAACTGTTTTTT.

V is TRBV19 and J is TRBJ2-1; no clear D. In germline, CDR1 is LNHDA, CDR2 SQIVND (reference sequence). V lost 7 bases, J lost 0 bases, and 16 bases lay in between. The CDR3 has 16 residues. The CDR3 reads CASTRGPESSYNEQFF. In DNA, the CDR3 is TGTGCCAGTACACGCGGACCGGAAAGCTCCTACAATGAGCAGTTCTTC.

The gene calls are TRBV30 and TRBJ2-7, with unresolved D. The CDR3 extends over 11 amino acids. With 2 bases removed from V and 6 bases from J, the gap between germline ends came to 8 bases. Germline assignment: CDR1 GTSNPN and CDR2 SVGIG (reference sequence). CDR3 region: CAWSPGLEQYF. CDR3 DNA sequence: TGTGCCTGGAGTCCCGGGCTCGAGCAGTACTTC. Filled out from reference TRBV30 and TRBJ2-7, the complete variable domain reads SQTIHQWPATLVQPVGSPLSLECTVEGTSNPNLYWYRQAAGRGLQLLFYSVGIGQISSEVPQNLSASRPQDRQFILSSKKLLLSDSGFYLCAWSPGLEQYFGPGTRLTVT.

This clone was observed once. J is TRBJ1-1 and V is TRBV7-6; D is perhaps TRBD1 (6 bases). The germline CDR1 and CDR2 sequences are SGHVS and FNYEAQ. V lost 5 bases and J lost 1, with 17 bases in between. The CDR3 has 16 residues. The CDR3, as DNA: TGTGCCAGCAGCCCCCACTACAGGGCAGGGAACACTGAAGCTTTCTTT. Protein: CASSPHYRAGNTEAFF.

This rearrangement joins TRBV29-1 to TRBJ2-2, with no clear D. The CDR3 loop spans 13 amino acids. V was trimmed by 5 bases and J by 1 base, leaving 8 bases between them. CDR1 and CDR2 (germline): SQVTM, ANQGSEA. CDR3 in amino acids: CSVLRMNTGELFF. CDR3 bases: TGCAGCGTTTTGCGGATGAACACCGGGGAGCTGTTTTTT.

The chain is built from TRBV13 and TRBJ1-5; D unclear. Trimming shortened V by 9 bases and J by 2 bases, and 14 bases separated the two germline ends. Per the germline V gene, CDR1 is PRHDT and CDR2 is FYEKMQ (reference sequence). CDR3 length: 14 amino acids. CDR3 residues: CASSAGRGNQPQHF. The CDR3 DNA sequence: TGTGCCAGTTCCGCGGGAAGAGGCAATCAGCCCCAGCATTTT.

The V gene is TRBV29-1, the J gene TRBJ2-7; tentative D call: TRBD2 (5 bases). Trimming shortened V by 5 bases and J by 0 bases, and 17 bases separated the two germline ends. Germline CDR1 is SQVTM and CDR2 is ANQGSEA. CDR3 length: 15 amino acids. This chain's CDR3 is CSVRVVTEDSYEQYF. The DNA for the CDR3 is TGCAGCGTTAGGGTAGTGACGGAGGACTCCTACGAGCAGTACTTC.

CDR3: CASSLVTGDHGYTF. In DNA form, the CDR3 reads TGTGCCAGCAGCCTTGTGACAGGGGACCATGGCTACACCTTC. This chain uses TRBV7-9 with TRBJ1-2; TRBD1 aligns across 8 bases. Germline V gene sequence: CDR1 SEHNR, CDR2 FQNEAQ (reference sequence). The CDR3 is 14 amino acids. V shed 5 bases and J 6 bases; nucleotides not matched to a gene: 8.

The chain is built from TRBV29-1 and TRBJ2-7, with 7 bases fitting TRBD1. Per germline, CDR1 SQVTM and CDR2 ANQGSEA. This CDR3 has 12 amino acids. V lost 3 bases and J lost 5; bases outside the gene matches: 4. The CDR3 here is CSVEGQTNEQYF. Here the CDR3 DNA reads TGCAGCGTTGAGGGACAGACCAACGAGCAGTACTTC.

This chain uses TRBV6-1 with TRBJ2-7, with D unresolved. The length of the CDR3 is 13 residues. The V end was cut by 2 bases, the J end by 2 bases, with 7 bases between. The V gene's germline CDR1 is MNHNS and CDR2 SASEGT. The CDR3 DNA reads TGTGCCAGCAGTGAATCGGACGCCTACGAGCAGTACTTC. It codes for CASSESDAYEQYF.

DNA of the CDR3: TGTGCCAGCAGCTTATTGAATTTGGACAGCTCCTACGAGCAGTACTTC. This sequence encodes CASSLLNLDSSYEQYF. The chain recombines TRBV7-8 with TRBJ2-7; a possible D gene is TRBD1 (6 bases). CDR3 length equals 16 residues. Deletions cut 2 bases from V and 0 bases from J, with 14 bases between. Germline CDR1 and CDR2: SGHVS and FQNEAQ.

To note about this clone: One junction end does not reproduce the germline sequence, and a read error may be involved. The chain has TRBV7-7 and TRBJ2-3, with 7 bases lining up with TRBD2. Germline V CDR1 and CDR2: SSHAT, FNYEAQ (reference sequence). The length of the CDR3 is 14 residues. This CDR3 is CASSLSGSTDTQYF. CDR3 nucleotide sequence: TGTGCTAGCAGCCTTAGCGGGAGCACAGATACGCAGTATTTT.

V is TRBV11-2 and J is TRBJ2-1; the D gene is possibly TRBD2 (6 bases). With 2 bases removed from V and 9 bases from J, the gap between germline ends came to 23 bases. CDR1 is SGHAT and CDR2 is FQNNGV in the germline V gene. This CDR3 region has 17 residues. CDR3 loop: CASSLNFIRLLGGEQFF. In DNA form, the CDR3 reads TGTGCCAGCAGCTTAAATTTTATTAGGTTACTGGGGGGTGAGCAGTTCTTC.

This rearrangement joins TRBV7-9 to TRBJ2-5; tentatively, D is TRBD1 or TRBD2 (5 bases each). The CDR3 covers 15 residues. Trimming stripped 4 bases from V and 1 base from J, with 13 bases between. CDR1 is SEHNR, CDR2 FQNEAQ, per germline (reference sequence). The CDR3: CASSSLGTLQETQYF. The CDR3 bases are TGTGCCAGCAGCTCTCTCGGGACGCTCCAAGAGACCCAGTACTTC.

The chain combines TRBV29-1 with TRBJ2-7; 7 bases map to TRBD1. The trim removed 7 bases at V and 3 bases at J, leaving 9 bases unmatched. The CDR3 is 13 amino acids. The V gene's germline CDR1 is SQVTM and CDR2 ANQGSEA. As DNA, the CDR3 is TGCAGCGCAGTAATAGGGGGCGGCTACGAGCAGTACTTC. It yields the protein CSAVIGGGYEQYF.

The genes are TRBV5-8 and TRBJ2-3; 8 nucleotides agree with TRBD2. Germline lookup yields CDR1 SGHTS and CDR2 YDEGEE. Trimming at V came to 2 bases and at J to 5 bases, leaving 7 bases not matched to a gene. The CDR3 runs 15 residues. This chain's CDR3 is CASSLAGEYGDTQYF. As DNA, the CDR3 is TGTGCCAGCAGCTTAGCGGGAGAATACGGAGATACGCAGTATTTT.

In the case of this clone: The junction shows a germline mismatch at one end, possibly a read error. This chain connects TRBV27 to TRBJ2-1; tentative D call: TRBD2 (5 bases). The CDR3 runs 12 residues. The germline gives CDR1 MNHEY, CDR2 SMNVEV (reference sequence). The CDR3 nucleotides read TGTGCCAGGACCCCCCCGGAGGTTGAGCAGCTCTTC. This codes for CARTPPEVEQLF.

The chain employs TRBV7-9 and TRBJ1-1, with D possibly TRBD1 on 5 matching bases. V was cut by 5 bases and J by 6 bases, with 19 bases left in between. The CDR3 is 15 amino acids. Germline loops: CDR1 SEHNR, CDR2 FQNEAQ (reference sequence). Here the CDR3 reads CASSPLGGVESEAFF. Here the CDR3 DNA reads TGTGCCAGCAGCCCCCTGGGGGGAGTGGAATCTGAAGCTTTCTTT.

The chain uses TRBV30 and TRBJ2-1; a weak D match, TRBD2 (6 bases). Germline values: CDR1 GTSNPN, CDR2 SVGIG (reference sequence). This CDR3 has 14 residues. V lost 0 bases, J lost 4 bases, and 10 bases lay in between. The CDR3 coding sequence is TGTGCCTGGAGTGTGGTGCGGGGTTACAATGAGCAGTTCTTC. Translating gives CAWSVVRGYNEQFF.

This rearrangement joins TRBV6-1 to TRBJ2-7, with D unclear. Germline V gene lookup returns CDR1 MNHNS and CDR2 SASEGT. The CDR3 is 13 amino acids. V shed 3 bases and J shed 0 bases, with 6 bases lying between them. This CDR3 reads CASSDGDSYEQYF. CDR3 DNA sequence: TGTGCCAGCAGTGATGGGGACTCCTACGAGCAGTACTTC.

The chain is built from TRBV5-1 and TRBJ1-1, with TRBD1 identical over 7 bases. Per germline, CDR1 SGHRS and CDR2 YFSETQ. The CDR3 runs 14 residues. In DNA form, the CDR3 reads TGCGCGATACGGCAGGGGGAAGGGAACACTGAAGCTTTCTTT. This codes for CAIRQGEGNTEAFF.

This clone was detected only a few times. J is TRBJ2-7 and V is TRBV19; 10 bases map to TRBD1. The length of the CDR3 is 12 residues. V lost 3 bases and J lost 13; bases outside the gene matches: 6. CDR1 is LNHDA and CDR2 is SQIVND in the germline V gene (reference sequence). The CDR3 sequence: CASSIRGQGGYF. CDR3 sequence (DNA): TGTGCCAGTAGTATCCGCGGACAGGGGGGATACTTC. The full variable domain, completed using reference TRBV19 and TRBJ2-7, is DGGITQSPKYLFRKEGQNVTLSCEQNLNHDAMYWYRQDPGQGLRLIYYSQIVNDFQKGDIAEGYSVSREKKESFPLTVTSAQKNPTAFYLCASSIRGQGGYFGPGTRLTVT.

V and J are TRBV29-1 and TRBJ2-7, with 11 bases that match TRBD1. The CDR3 spans 12 residues. The V segment lost 7 bases and the J segment 5 bases; nucleotides outside the gene matches: 4. Germline V gives CDR1 SQVTM, CDR2 ANQGSEA. The DNA for the CDR3 is TGCAGCGCCCCGGGACAGGGGGACGAGCAGTACTTC. It codes for CSAPGQGDEQYF.

J is TRBJ1-2 and V is TRBV27; maybe TRBD1 (6 bases). The CDR3 consists of 14 residues. Germline V gives CDR1 MNHEY, CDR2 SMNVEV (reference sequence). Trimming left V 7 bases short and J 6 bases short, with 18 bases between. The CDR3: CASTTGQKPDGYTF. The CDR3 region has the DNA TGTGCCAGCACCACCGGACAGAAACCAGATGGCTACACCTTC.